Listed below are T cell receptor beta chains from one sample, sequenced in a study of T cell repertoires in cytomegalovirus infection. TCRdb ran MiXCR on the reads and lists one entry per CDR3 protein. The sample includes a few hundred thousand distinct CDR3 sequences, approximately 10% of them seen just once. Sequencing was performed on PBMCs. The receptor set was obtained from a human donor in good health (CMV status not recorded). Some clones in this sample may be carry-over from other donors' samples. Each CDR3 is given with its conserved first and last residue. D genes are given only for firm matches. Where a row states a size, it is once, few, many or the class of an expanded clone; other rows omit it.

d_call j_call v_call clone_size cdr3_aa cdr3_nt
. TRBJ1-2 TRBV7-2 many CASSSTLNYGYTF TGTGCCAGCAGCTCGACACTTAACTATGGCTACACCTTC
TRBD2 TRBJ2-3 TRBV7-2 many CASSSTSGGKGTQYF TGTGCCAGCAGCTCGACTAGCGGGGGAAAGGGTACGCAGTATTTT
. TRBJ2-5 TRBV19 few CASKEFGSGETQYF TGTGCCAGTAAGGAGTTCGGGAGCGGAGAGACCCAGTACTTC
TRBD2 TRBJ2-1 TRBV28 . CASTPVGLAGLSSYNEQFF TGTGCCAGCACCCCCGTTGGTCTAGCGGGCCTGAGCTCCTACAATGAGCAGTTCTTC
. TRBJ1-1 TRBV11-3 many CASSLDGRGGNTEAFF TGTGCCAGCAGCTTAGACGGGAGGGGCGGGAACACTGAAGCTTTCTTT
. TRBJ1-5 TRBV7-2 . CASSMDPSYQPQHF TGTGCCAGCAGCATGGACCCTTCTTATCAGCCCCAGCATTTT
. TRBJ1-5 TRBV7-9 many CASSFANQPQHF TGTGCCAGCAGCTTTGCAAATCAGCCCCAGCATTTT
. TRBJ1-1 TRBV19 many CASSMVSGHRNTEAFF TGTGCCAGTAGTATGGTTTCGGGACACAGGAACACTGAAGCTTTCTTT
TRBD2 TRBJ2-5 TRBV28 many CASSLGSGGARETQYF TGTGCCAGCAGTTTGGGGAGCGGGGGGGCCCGGGAGACCCAGTACTTC
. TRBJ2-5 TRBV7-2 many CASSLAGDGETQYF TGTGCCAGCAGCTTAGCGGGAGACGGTGAGACCCAGTACTTC
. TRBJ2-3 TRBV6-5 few CASSYWTEDTQYF TGTGCCAGCAGTTACTGGACAGAGGATACGCAGTATTTT
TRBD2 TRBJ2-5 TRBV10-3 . CAIRGTSGIGETQYF TGTGCCATCAGAGGGACTAGCGGGATAGGGGAGACCCAGTACTTC
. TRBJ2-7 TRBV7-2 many CASSSRLTPGYEQYF TGTGCCAGCAGCTCGCGTCTAACTCCCGGCTACGAGCAGTACTTC
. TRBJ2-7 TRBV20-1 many CSAQTGFEQYF TGCAGTGCTCAGACGGGGTTCGAGCAGTACTTC
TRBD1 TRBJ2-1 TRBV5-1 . CASSPVVTGGEFF TGCGCCAGCAGCCCGGTCGTGACAGGGGGAGAGTTCTTC
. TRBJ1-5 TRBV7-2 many CASSLLAGKFNQPQHF TGTGCCAGCAGCTTATTAGCTGGGAAGTTCAATCAGCCCCAGCATTTT
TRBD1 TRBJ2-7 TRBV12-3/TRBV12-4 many CASSPQGSSYEQYF TGTGCCAGCAGCCCACAGGGGAGCTCCTACGAGCAGTACTTC
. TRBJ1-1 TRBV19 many CASTPSGGRTEAFF TGTGCCAGTACCCCCTCAGGAGGCAGGACTGAAGCTTTCTTT
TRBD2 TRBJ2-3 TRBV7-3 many CASSVAGGRTDTQYF TGTGCCAGCAGCGTAGCGGGGGGCCGCACAGATACGCAGTATTTT
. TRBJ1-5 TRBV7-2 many CASSLVGGPSNQPQHF TGTGCCAGCAGCTTAGTAGGGGGGCCGAGCAATCAGCCCCAGCATTTT
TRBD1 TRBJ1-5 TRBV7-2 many CASSPATGAHQPQHF TGTGCCAGCAGCCCTGCGACAGGGGCTCATCAGCCCCAGCATTTT
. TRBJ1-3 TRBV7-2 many CASSLGQGNTIYF TGTGCCAGCAGCTTAGGACAGGGAAACACCATATATTTT
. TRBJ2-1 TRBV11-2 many CASSSMGRDGNEQFF TGTGCCAGCAGTTCGATGGGCAGGGACGGCAATGAGCAGTTCTTC
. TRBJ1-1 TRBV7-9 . CASTPSGSNTEAFF TGTGCCAGCACCCCGTCGGGGTCGAACACTGAAGCTTTCTTT
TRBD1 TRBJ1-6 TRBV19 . CATKTGVSGSPLHF TGTGCCACCAAAACAGGGGTATCGGGGTCACCCCTCCACTTT
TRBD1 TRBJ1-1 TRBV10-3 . CAISWTGLDTEAFF TGTGCCATCAGTTGGACAGGGTTGGACACTGAAGCTTTCTTT
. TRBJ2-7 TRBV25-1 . CASSEFGGSYEQYF TGTGCCAGCAGTGAATTCGGCGGCTCCTACGAGCAGTACTTC
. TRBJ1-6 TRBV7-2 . CASSLQLNSPLHF TGTGCCAGCAGCCTACAGCTAAATTCACCCCTCCACTTT
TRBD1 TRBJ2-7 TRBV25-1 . CASLDRGPDEQYF TGTGCCAGCCTGGACAGGGGACCCGACGAGCAGTACTTC
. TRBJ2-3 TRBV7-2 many CASSLALPRDTQYF TGTGCCAGCAGCTTAGCACTCCCCCGGGATACGCAGTATTTT
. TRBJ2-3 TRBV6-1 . CASSEEGGGTDTQYF TGTGCCAGCAGTGAAGAGGGCGGGGGCACAGATACGCAGTATTTT
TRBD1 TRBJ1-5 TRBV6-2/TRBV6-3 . CASRSRQGGSHPQHF TGTGCCAGCAGATCCCGACAGGGGGGATCCCACCCCCAGCATTTT
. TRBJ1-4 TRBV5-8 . CASSSGLNQFATNEKLFF TGTGCCAGCAGCTCTGGACTGAACCAATTTGCAACTAATGAAAAACTGTTTTTT
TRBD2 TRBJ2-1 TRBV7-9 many CASSLVSGGRSYNEQFF TGTGCCAGCAGCTTAGTCAGCGGGGGGCGCTCCTACAATGAGCAGTTCTTC
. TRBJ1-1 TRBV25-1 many CASSVGQLNTEAFF TGTGCCAGCAGTGTAGGGCAGCTTAACACTGAAGCTTTCTTT
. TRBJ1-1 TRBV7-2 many CASIGVYGAGNTEAFF TGTGCCAGCATCGGAGTTTATGGTGCAGGGAACACTGAAGCTTTCTTT
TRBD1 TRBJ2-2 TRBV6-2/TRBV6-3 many CASSNHRGQGGELFF TGTGCCAGCAGTAATCACAGGGGGCAAGGCGGGGAGCTGTTTTTT
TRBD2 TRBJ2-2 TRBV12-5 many CASGLTSGKNTGELFF TGTGCTAGTGGTTTGACTAGCGGGAAGAACACCGGGGAGCTGTTTTTT
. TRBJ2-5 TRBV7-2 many CASSRGLTQETQYF TGTGCCAGCAGCCGCGGACTGACCCAAGAGACCCAGTACTTC
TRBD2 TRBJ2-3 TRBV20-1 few CSAILAGNTDTQYF TGCAGTGCGATACTAGCGGGGAACACAGATACGCAGTATTTT
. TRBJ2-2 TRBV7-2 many CASSLGLATGELFF TGTGCCAGCAGCTTAGGGCTAGCGACCGGGGAGCTGTTTTTT
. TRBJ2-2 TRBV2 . CASRYGQLEGELFF TGTGCCAGCCGCTACGGGCAATTAGAAGGGGAGCTGTTTTTT
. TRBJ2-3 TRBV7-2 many CASSLHRLSDTDTQYF TGTGCCAGCAGCTTACATAGACTTTCCGACACAGATACGCAGTATTTT
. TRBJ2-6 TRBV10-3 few CAISELPSGANVLTF TGTGCCATCAGTGAGCTCCCATCTGGGGCCAACGTCCTGACTTTC
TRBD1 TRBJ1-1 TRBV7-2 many CASSLSISGGKTEAFF TGTGCCAGCAGCTTAAGTATATCAGGGGGGAAGACTGAAGCTTTCTTT
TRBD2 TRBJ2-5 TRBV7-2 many CASSLALAGGETQYF TGTGCCAGCAGCTTAGCCCTAGCGGGAGGGGAGACCCAGTACTTC
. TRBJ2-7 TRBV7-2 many CASSRTSMGSYEQYF TGTGCCAGCAGTAGGACATCTATGGGCTCCTACGAGCAGTACTTC
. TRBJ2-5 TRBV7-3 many CASSQGGAGKETQYF TGTGCCAGCAGCCAGGGGGGGGCCGGGAAGGAGACCCAGTACTTC
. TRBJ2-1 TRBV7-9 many CASSPQNNRFNEQFF TGTGCCAGCAGTCCTCAAAATAATAGGTTCAATGAGCAGTTCTTC
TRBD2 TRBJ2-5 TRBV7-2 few CASRRTSGEWETQYF TGTGCCAGCAGACGGACTAGCGGGGAGTGGGAGACCCAGTACTTC
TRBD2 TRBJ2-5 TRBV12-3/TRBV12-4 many CASSPGTSGAQGTQYF TGTGCCAGCAGTCCCGGGACTAGCGGGGCCCAAGGGACCCAGTACTTC
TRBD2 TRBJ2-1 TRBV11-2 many CASTLTSGQYNEQFF TGTGCCAGCACCCTGACTAGCGGGCAGTACAATGAGCAGTTCTTC
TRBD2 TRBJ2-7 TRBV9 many CASSSRLAGMGEQYF TGTGCCAGCAGCTCCCGACTAGCGGGGATGGGCGAGCAGTACTTC
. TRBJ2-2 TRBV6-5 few CASSPLRHPKAGELFF TGTGCCAGCAGTCCTCTCCGACACCCAAAGGCCGGGGAGCTGTTTTTT
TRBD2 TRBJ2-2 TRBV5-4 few CASSPGLLAGGPEGELFF TGTGCCAGCAGCCCCGGACTTCTGGCGGGGGGACCGGAGGGGGAGCTGTTTTTT
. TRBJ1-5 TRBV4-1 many CASSQDYSSNQPQHF TGCGCCAGCAGCCAAGATTACAGTAGCAATCAGCCCCAGCATTTT
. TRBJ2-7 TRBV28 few CASSFQGPVSYEQYF TGTGCCAGCAGTTTCCAGGGGCCGGTGTCCTACGAGCAGTACTTC